The source of this T cell receptor beta chain is a study of response to subunit inactivated influenza vaccine. Study outcomes and limitations: Few additional T cells are recruited per seasonal influenza vaccination, authors suggested.

From the RT-PCR reads, TCRdb called clonotypes with MiXCR, one entry per CDR3 protein. The repertoire includes 250,000 to 350,000 distinct CDR3 sequences, roughly 22% of them detected once, and about a tenth sits in the top ten. For this clonotype: Its antigen remains unidentified.

From germline, CDR1 is SGHRS and CDR2 YFSETQ. The ends were cut back, 4 bases at V and 2 bases at J, with 13 bases in the middle. This CDR3 region has 14 residues. This clonotype originated in a man aged 50 to 69 who received an inactivated influenza vaccine. The chain recombines TRBV5-1 with TRBJ2-7; D is possibly TRBD1 (7 bases). This material consisted of PBMCs from blood, taken approximately 20 months after vaccination. CDR3 nucleotides: TGCGCCAGCAGCGGAGGGACAGCAACCTACGAGCAGTACTTC. Amino acid sequence: CASSGGTATYEQYF.